These 18 T cell receptor beta chains share one sample of origin, sequenced in a study of regulatory T cells in long-lasting Graves disease. CDR3-region Arm-PCR and iRepertoire HTBI primers produced the TCR beta libraries. One entry per CDR3 protein results from TCRdb running MiXCR on the multiplex PCR reads. Among approximately 470,000 distinct CDR3 sequences listed, roughly 17% were seen once. Time point here: newly diagnosed GD, antithyroid drugs for less than 3 months. PBMC-extracted RNA yielded the TCR library. This sample also belongs to another study, concerning T cells in Graves' hyperthyroidism and ophthalmopathy.

The input for sequencing was peripheral blood mononuclear cells (PBMCs), taken at new diagnosis, from a patient treated with antithyroid drugs. These receptors were obtained from a middle-aged man with Graves disease.

This clonotype was counted many times. This chain connects TRBV20-1 to TRBJ1-1, with D uncertain. From germline, CDR1 is DFQATT and CDR2 SNEGSKA (reference sequence). The CDR3 consists of 16 residues. V was trimmed by 0 bases and J by 0 bases, leaving 14 bases between them. CDR3 DNA: TGCAGTGCTAGAGATCGTTGGGGAGTGATGAACACTGAAGCTTTCTTT. It translates to CSARDRWGVMNTEAFF.

Ten or more counts support this clonotype. This chain connects TRBV28 to TRBJ1-5; D is unresolved. The CDR3 has 14 amino acids. The V gene lost 7 bases and the J gene lost 2 bases, with 12 bases spanning the gap. Per the germline V gene, CDR1 is MDHEN and CDR2 is SYDVKM. For the CDR3, the DNA is TGTGCCAGCACCCCACAGAGGGGCAATCAGCCCCAGCATTTT. It translates to CASTPQRGNQPQHF. The variable domain in full, completed from reference TRBV28 and TRBJ1-5, reads DVKVTQSSRYLVKRTGEKVFLECVQDMDHENMFWYRQDPGLGLRLIYFSYDVKMKEKGDIPEGYSVSREKKERFSLILESASTNQTSMYLCASTPQRGNQPQHFGDGTRLSIL.

This rearrangement joins TRBV7-2 to TRBJ2-4; maybe TRBD2 (6 bases). Germline V gene lookup returns CDR1 SGHTA and CDR2 FQGNSA. This CDR3 has 11 residues. The V end lost 2 bases, the J end lost 13 bases, and 9 bases lay between the germline ends. The CDR3 sequence is CASSLSGLQYF. CDR3 nucleotides: TGTGCCAGCAGCTTATCAGGACTACAGTACTTC.

This clonotype came up many times. This CDR3 is CRIQESTDTQYF. CDR3 sequence (DNA): TGCAGGATACAGGAGAGCACAGATACGCAGTATTTT. The chain is built from TRBV20-1 and TRBJ2-3; tentatively, D is TRBD1 (5 bases). The V gene's germline CDR1 is DFQATT and CDR2 SNEGSKA (reference sequence). This CDR3 is built from 12 residues.

This clonotype showed up many times. The chain uses TRBV28 and TRBJ2-1; TRBD1 might be the D (7 bases). The CDR3 sequence is 16 residues long. CDR1 MDHEN and CDR2 SYDVKM come from the germline V gene. V was shortened by 1 base and J by 5 bases, with 15 bases between the two germline ends. CDR3 amino acids: CASSLFAGQRNNEQFF. In nucleotides, the CDR3 is TGTGCCAGCAGTTTATTCGCGGGACAGAGAAACAATGAGCAGTTCTTC.

With regard to this clonotype: This clone may be a read error of a much larger clone one base away. The V call is TRBV12-3 or TRBV12-4, the J call TRBJ1-1; the D is unclear. The CDR3 length is 15 residues. V was cut by 6 bases and J by 0 bases, with 14 bases left in between. Here the CDR3 reads CASSPWVFMNTEAFF. The DNA for the CDR3 is TGTGCCAGCAGCCCTTGGGTTTTCATGAACACTGAAGCTTTCTTT.

This clonotype was seen only a few times. The rearrangement uses TRBV29-1 and TRBJ2-6; 7 bases map to TRBD1. This CDR3 has 16 amino acids. The germline V gene has CDR1 SQVTM and CDR2 ANQGSEA. Trimming took 5 bases from V and 1 from J; bases not matched to a gene: 8. CDR3 in amino acids: CSVLDRVRSGANVLTF. The CDR3 region has the DNA TGCAGCGTTTTAGACAGGGTTAGGTCTGGGGCCAACGTCCTGACTTTC.

Many counts were recorded for this clonotype. Here the CDR3 reads CASSLSIGPTTSPLHF. The DNA of the CDR3 is TGTGCCAGCAGTTTAAGCATTGGGCCTACTACTTCACCCCTCCACTTT. This rearrangement joins TRBV12-3 or TRBV12-4 to TRBJ1-6, with no clear D. The CDR3 is made up of 16 amino acids. Trimming removed 2 bases from V and 9 bases from J, with 17 bases in between.

This clonotype showed up many times. The rearrangement uses TRBV5-1 and TRBJ2-7, with 10 nucleotides matching TRBD1. Germline V gene data show CDR1 as SGHRS and CDR2 as YFSETQ. CDR3 length equals 14 residues. The J segment lost 7 bases and the V segment lost 1 base, leaving 5 bases of the junction unmatched. The CDR3 reads CASSLLAGQGEQYF. The CDR3 DNA reads as TGCGCCAGCAGCTTGTTGGCGGGACAGGGGGAGCAGTACTTC.

A few counts support this clonotype. The V and J genes are TRBV24-1 and TRBJ2-2; 9 positions agree with TRBD2. CDR1 is KGHDR, CDR2 SFDVKD, per germline. J gave up 3 bases and V 3 bases, and 10 bases lay outside the gene matches. The CDR3 sequence is 18 residues long. This CDR3 is CATSDLGGRGLDTGELFF. CDR3 nucleotide sequence: TGTGCCACCAGTGATCTCGGCGGGAGGGGATTGGACACCGGGGAGCTGTTTTTT.

V is TRBV29-1 and J is TRBJ2-4, with D tentatively TRBD2 (6 bases). With 4 bases removed from V and 4 bases from J, the gap between germline ends came to 14 bases. This CDR3 has 14 residues. Germline V gene lookup returns CDR1 SQVTM and CDR2 ANQGSEA. In DNA form, the CDR3 reads TGCAGCGTTGCAGTCAGTGGGACTAAAAACATTCAGTACTTC. Translating gives CSVAVSGTKNIQYF.

This clonotype came up many times. The V and J genes are TRBV7-9 and TRBJ2-1, with TRBD1 matching 10 bases. The germline V gene encodes CDR1 SEHNR and CDR2 FQNEAQ (reference sequence). The CDR3 sequence is 16 residues long. V lost 0 bases, J lost 4 bases, and 3 bases stayed unmatched. This chain's CDR3 is CASSLARTGGYNEQFF. The CDR3 nucleotides read TGTGCCAGCAGCTTAGCTCGGACAGGGGGATACAATGAGCAGTTCTTC.

As for this clonotype: This sequence may be a read error, since a much larger clone differs from it by one base. The rearrangement joins TRBV28 to TRBJ1-5; TRBD1 matches 9 bases. The CDR3 sequence is 18 residues long. Germline trimming cut 6 bases from V and 0 bases from J; bases unmatched to any gene: 12. Germline V lookup: CDR1 MDHEN, CDR2 SYDVKM. CDR3 amino acids: CASRKGQGEGISNQPQHF. CDR3 in DNA: TGTGCCAGCAGAAAGGGACAGGGCGAGGGTATTAGCAATCAGCCCCAGCATTTT. Complete variable domain (other parts from reference TRBV28 and TRBJ1-5): DVKVTQSSRYLVKRTGEKVFLECVQDMDHENMFWYRQDPGLGLRLIYFSYDVKMKEKGDIPEGYSVSREKKERFSLILESASTNQTSMYLCASRKGQGEGISNQPQHFGDGTRLSIL.

This clonotype was detected a few times. The V call is TRBV19, the J call TRBJ2-2, with 7 bases aligning to TRBD2. The CDR3 sequence is 13 residues long. Germline CDR1 and CDR2: LNHDA and SQIVND (reference sequence). Losses at the gene ends were 6 bases for V and 4 bases for J; bases not matched to a gene: 2. The CDR3 spells CASRSGGTGELFF. The CDR3 coding sequence is TGTGCCAGTAGGTCGGGGGGCACCGGGGAGCTGTTTTTT.

This clonotype was recorded at least ten times. V usage is TRBV7-2 and J usage is TRBJ1-1, with D uncertain. Trimming stripped 5 bases from V and 0 bases from J, with 10 bases between. Germline lookup yields CDR1 SGHTA and CDR2 FQGNSA. This CDR3 region has 14 residues. The CDR3 protein is CASSRQILNTEAFF. CDR3 sequence (DNA): TGTGCCAGCAGCCGCCAGATACTGAACACTGAAGCTTTCTTT. The whole variable domain, filled in from reference TRBV7-2 and TRBJ1-1, reads GAGVSQSPSNKVTEKGKDVELRCDPISGHTALYWYRQSLGQGLEFLIYFQGNSAPDKSGLPSDRFSAERTGGSVSTLTIQRTQQEDSAVYLCASSRQILNTEAFFGQGTRLTVV.

In its sample, this clonotype was seen many times. The rearrangement links TRBV2 to TRBJ2-1; D may be TRBD2 (5 bases). Germline CDR1 SNHLY, CDR2 FYNNEI. The germline V and J ends were trimmed by 10 bases and 8 bases, with 12 bases remaining between them. The length of the CDR3 is 11 residues. The CDR3: CAIPTGDEQFF. The CDR3 nucleotides read TGTGCCATCCCTACCGGGGATGAGCAGTTCTTC.

This clonotype was found many times. V usage is TRBV28 and J usage is TRBJ2-7, with D perhaps being TRBD1 or TRBD2 (5 bases each). Germline CDR1 reads MDHEN; CDR2 reads SYDVKM. V was shortened by 3 bases and J by 2 bases, with 8 bases between the two germline ends. This CDR3 region has 13 residues. The CDR3 loop reads CASSFWGTYEQYF. As DNA, the CDR3 is TGTGCCAGCAGTTTCTGGGGGACCTACGAGCAGTACTTC.

This clonotype appeared many times. The chain has TRBV6-2 or TRBV6-3 and TRBJ2-7; the D is unclear. The germline V gene encodes CDR1 MNHEY and CDR2 SVGEGT. Trimming removed 5 bases from V and 1 base from J, with 12 bases in between. The CDR3 length is 14 residues. The CDR3 loop is CASSEMYSSYEQYF. The CDR3 DNA reads TGTGCCAGCAGTGAAATGTACAGTTCCTACGAGCAGTACTTC.